Frequency places the clone carrying this TCR beta chain as medium-sized. The read stops 3 residues short of the end of the CDR3; the missing end is completed from the germline J gene. The data stem from a study of T cells in women clearing cervical HPV infection. Study details: Cases: HPV16-related CIN3 or worse on histology, a couple of invasive cancers. For cases, blood was sampled a median around 150 days after lesion detection, interquartile range roughly 80 to 220 days.

Here immunoSEQ multiplex PCR was the method, and the copy in TCRdb shows in-frame clones only, minus some. Found here are about 31,000 clones; the top ten clones hold 4.3%. From germline, CDR1 is LNHDA and CDR2 SQIVND (reference sequence). Unmatched junction bases numbered 12, after V lost 6 bases and J lost 5 bases. The CDR3 contains 15 residues. The sample comprised blood buffy coat. The V and J genes are TRBV19 and TRBJ1-2, with TRBD1 identical over 7 bases. The clonotype originates from a woman aged 18 to 75 with a cervical HPV16 infection that either progressed to CIN3+ or cleared (not recorded which). The CDR3 bases that were read are TGTGCCAGTAGGACAGGGAAAGGAACCCTTTATGGC. Protein sequence: CASRTGKGTLYG. The full CDR3 is CASRTGKGTLYGYTF. Based on the CDR3 plus reference TRBV19 and TRBJ1-2, the full variable domain is DGGITQSPKYLFRKEGQNVTLSCEQNLNHDAMYWYRQDPGQGLRLIYYSQIVNDFQKGDIAEGYSVSREKKESFPLTVTSAQKNPTAFYLCASRTGKGTLYGYTFGSGTRLTVV.